This T cell receptor (beta chain) was captured in a study of identical twins. General study findings and limits: Excess twin sharing in beta out-of-frame sequences was weaker.

This clonotype was counted only a few times. Its cognate antigen is unknown. A universal primer site arose from template switching, and cDNA bore unique molecular identifiers. One entry per CDR3 protein results from TCRdb running MiXCR on the 5' RACE reads. The repertoire holds about 470,000 distinct CDR3 sequences, 24% seen once, with about 2.7% in the top ten. The same sample was also studied in work on T cells expressing NK-cell markers. This second study notes: The study drew TCR beta repertoires from sorted CD3+CD56+NKG2C+, CD3+CD56+NKG2C- and CD3+CD56-NKG2C+ T cells. In a few donors, dominant clonotypes made up roughly 28.3-65% of CD3+CD56-NKG2C+ cells.

The TCR sequence derives from a young woman in good health. Specimen: CD4+ T cells sorted from blood.

The CDR3 spells CSASDRGNGETQYF. CDR3 sequence (DNA): TGCAGTGCTTCGGACAGGGGTAATGGGGAGACCCAGTACTTC. V is TRBV20-1 and J is TRBJ2-5; 9 bases map to TRBD1. CDR1 DFQATT and CDR2 SNEGSKA come from the germline V gene (reference sequence). With V trimmed by 5 bases and J by 5 bases, 9 bases remained unmatched. The CDR3 is 14 amino acids.